The rows below give T cell receptor beta chains drawn from one sample of a study of CD8 T cells in Susac syndrome. Via MiXCR, TCRdb re-called the immunoSEQ multiplex PCR reads, giving one row per CDR3 protein. Counted here are some 400,000 distinct CDR3 sequences, about 85% occurring once; the ten biggest clones make up roughly 0.1%. Sequenced input: CD8+ T cells from PBMCs. The source of these receptors is a human donor with multiple sclerosis. CDR3s include the opening cysteine and the closing phenylalanine or tryptophan. Each record gives: J gene, V gene, D gene, CDR3 length, clone size, CDR3 DNA, CDR3 protein. D genes are given only for firm matches. Size values are once, few and many counts, or a class for expanded clones, and some rows have none.

TRBJ2-1 TRBV6-5 . 18 . TGTGCCAGCAGCCACTCCGGGGGTTCTCTAAGCTCCTACAATGAGCAGTTCTTC CASSHSGGSLSSYNEQFF
TRBJ2-5 TRBV19 . 14 once TGTGCCAGTAGTACCTTACCAGGGGACGAGACCCAGTACTTC CASSTLPGDETQYF
TRBJ2-2 TRBV6-5 TRBD2 16 . TGTGCCAGCAGTTACTTCTTGGGGGAGGGCACCGGGGAGCTGTTTTTT CASSYFLGEGTGELFF
TRBJ2-1 TRBV27 TRBD1 18 . TGTGCCAGCAGTATCCACTCCGGGGACAGGGGGCGGCCTGCTGAGCAGTTCTTC CASSIHSGDRGRPAEQFF
TRBJ2-3 TRBV28 . 15 once TGTGCCAGCAGTTTATACCCTAGCAGCACAGATACGCAGTATTTT CASSLYPSSTDTQYF
TRBJ2-1 TRBV29-1 TRBD2 16 . TGCAGCGTTGAAGCCACGGGACTAGCGGGAGGGCGAGAGCAGTTCTTC CSVEATGLAGGREQFF
TRBJ2-5 TRBV7-9 . 15 . TGTGCCAGCAGCCCGCTGACAGCGCCCCAAGAGACCCAGTACTTC CASSPLTAPQETQYF
TRBJ1-1 TRBV6-5 . 13 . TGTGCCAGCGCTTTTACGACGGGAGCTGAAGCTTTCTTT CASAFTTGAEAFF
TRBJ1-4 TRBV12-3/TRBV12-4 . 11 . TGTGCCAGCAGCCGAGATGGTAAACTGTTTTTT CASSRDGKLFF
TRBJ2-7 TRBV7-8 . 12 . TGTGCCAGCAGTCCAGGAAGCGACGAGCAGTACTTC CASSPGSDEQYF
TRBJ2-3 TRBV13 TRBD1 15 . TGTGCCAGCAGCGTACCCGGGACAGGGTCAGATACGCAGTATTTT CASSVPGTGSDTQYF
TRBJ2-1 TRBV5-5 . 17 . TGTGCCAGCAGCTCGAGTTCTTGGGAACAGAGGTACAATGAGCAGTTCTTC CASSSSSWEQRYNEQFF
TRBJ1-2 TRBV7-9 . 18 once TGTGCCAGCAGCTCCTCCACCGATGGCGACAGTTTATCTTATGGCTACACCTTC CASSSSTDGDSLSYGYTF
TRBJ2-7 TRBV6-5 TRBD2 14 . TGTGCCAGCAGTATAAGCGGGAGTAAGTACGAGCAGTACTTC CASSISGSKYEQYF
TRBJ2-7 TRBV6-1 . 12 . TGTGCCAGCAGTGAAATGGCCTACGAGCAGTACTTC CASSEMAYEQYF
TRBJ1-1 TRBV20-1 . 11 . TGCAGTGCTAGTAATCTGGCTGAAGCTTTCTTT CSASNLAEAFF
TRBJ1-1 TRBV30 . 12 . TGTGCCTGGGACTACCTGGGGACTGAAGCTTTCTTT CAWDYLGTEAFF
TRBJ1-2 TRBV6-6 . 13 . TGTGCCAGCAGTTATCCTGACTTAGAGGGCTACACCTTC CASSYPDLEGYTF
TRBJ2-1 TRBV11-2 TRBD2 15 . TGTGCCAGCAGCTACACTAGCGGTCGCTACAATGAGCAGTTCTTC CASSYTSGRYNEQFF
TRBJ2-7 TRBV6-1 . 13 few TGTGCCAGCAGTTTAGGGGAGGTCGGAGAGCAGTACTTC CASSLGEVGEQYF